This entry is about one T cell receptor (beta chain). The antigen remains unidentified. The data were taken from a study of cytomegalovirus exposure and HLA in healthy donors. Study observations and caveats: A later analysis found most CMV-associated TCR beta chains apparently HLA-restricted. Per a later analysis, 15,000 to 20,000 TCR beta sequences showed association with HLA alleles at 0.05 false discovery rate.

The PCR employed 60 Vbeta primers together with 13 Jbeta primers. Generated by immunoSEQ multiplex PCR, the TCRdb table keeps only in-frame clones and is missing some. The table lists some 190,000 clones, about 90% of them singletons. Trimming cost V 1 base and J 4 bases; bases outside gene matches: 23. The CDR3 length is 22 residues. Looked up from germline, CDR1 is SGHVS and CDR2 is FQNEAQ. Healthy people donating bone marrow made up the donors. Sequenced: PBMCs. J is TRBJ2-1 and V is TRBV7-8, with 9 bases that match TRBD2. This clonotype was obtained from a man aged 30 to 39 in good health and CMV-seronegative. The CDR3 is CASSLVLSQRPSRTSAYNEQFF. Here the CDR3 DNA reads TGTGCCAGCAGCTTAGTTTTATCCCAGAGACCCTCCAGGACTAGCGCTTACAATGAGCAGTTCTTC.